Listed below are T cell receptor beta chains from one sample, sequenced in a study of shared clonotypes between healthy human individuals. Sequencing used immunoSEQ multiplex PCR; TCRdb keeps in-frame clones, though not all of them. The top ten clones hold roughly 0.45% of a sample with roughly 1.5 million clones, 95% to 99% of them seen once. The sample comprised naive CD4+ T cells sorted from blood. The origin of the receptors is a young man in good health. The CDR3 runs from the conserved cysteine through the conserved F or W. A D gene is named only where the DNA matches it firmly. Some rows mark clone size as missing; the rest say once, few, many or name a class of expanded clone.

j_call,v_call,d_call,cdr3_length,clone_size,cdr3_aa,cdr3_nt
TRBJ2-3,TRBV5-1,TRBD2,15,-,CASRELAEPTDTQYF,TGCGCCAGCAGAGAGCTAGCGGAACCCACAGATACGCAGTATTTT
TRBJ1-2,TRBV6-6,-,13,-,CASSYSREEGYTF,TGTGCCAGCAGTTATTCCAGGGAAGAAGGCTACACCTTC
TRBJ2-7,TRBV6-6,TRBD2,16,-,CASSPGLAGGSYEQYF,TGTGCCAGCAGTCCGGGACTAGCGGGAGGATCCTACGAGCAGTACTTC
TRBJ2-7,TRBV19,-,15,-,CASSMWHTNPYEQYF,TGTGCCAGTAGTATGTGGCACACCAATCCCTACGAGCAGTACTTC
TRBJ2-7,TRBV7-8,TRBD2,17,-,CASSSPAPLAGFYEQYF,TGTGCCAGCAGCTCCCCTGCCCCCCTAGCGGGATTCTACGAGCAGTACTTC
TRBJ2-1,TRBV29-1,TRBD1,12,-,CRAGDRDSEQFF,TGCAGGGCAGGCGACAGGGATTCTGAGCAGTTCTTC
TRBJ1-1,TRBV18,-,13,-,CASSPGQNTEAFF,TGTGCCAGCTCACCCGGGCAGAACACTGAAGCTTTCTTT
TRBJ1-2,TRBV5-6,-,14,-,CASSQGHPNYGYTF,TGTGCCAGCAGCCAGGGACATCCCAACTATGGCTACACCTTC
TRBJ2-1,TRBV5-1,TRBD2,15,-,CASSSLAGGANEQFF,TGCGCCAGCAGCTCTCTAGCGGGAGGGGCCAATGAGCAGTTCTTC
TRBJ2-5,TRBV18,TRBD2,16,-,CASSPLLAGGKETQYF,TGTGCCAGCTCACCATTACTAGCGGGAGGTAAAGAGACCCAGTACTTC
TRBJ2-6,TRBV30,-,20,-,CAWSEGLGPRFLSGANVLTF,TGTGCCTGGAGTGAAGGCTTAGGACCTAGATTTCTCTCTGGGGCCAACGTCCTGACTTTC
TRBJ2-7,TRBV7-8,-,13,-,CASSLVGTYEQYF,TGTGCCAGCAGCTTAGTAGGCACCTACGAGCAGTACTTC
TRBJ2-3,TRBV9,-,13,-,CASSPSAAHTQYF,TGTGCCAGCAGCCCGTCGGCGGCGCATACGCAGTATTTT
TRBJ2-2,TRBV7-6,TRBD2,17,-,CASSLGPSGVLTGELFF,TGTGCCAGCAGCTTAGGCCCTAGCGGGGTCTTAACCGGGGAGCTGTTTTTT
TRBJ2-3,TRBV18,TRBD2,19,-,CASSPLGLAGRLSTDTQYF,TGTGCCAGCTCACCATTGGGACTAGCGGGACGACTAAGCACAGATACGCAGTATTTT
TRBJ2-7,TRBV5-4,TRBD2,15,once,CASSFGSGRSYEQYF,TGTGCCAGCAGCTTCGGCAGCGGGAGATCCTACGAGCAGTACTTC
TRBJ2-1,TRBV10-2,-,15,-,CASVGVLPSYNEQFF,TGCGCCAGCGTGGGAGTATTACCCTCCTACAATGAGCAGTTCTTC
TRBJ2-5,TRBV11-1,-,13,-,CASSLERQETQYF,TGTGCCAGCAGCTTGGAGCGGCAAGAGACCCAGTACTTC
TRBJ2-4,TRBV19,-,16,-,CASSMSRTGRRGIQYF,TGTGCCAGTAGTATGTCACGTACAGGGCGAAGGGGCATTCAGTACTTC
TRBJ2-7,TRBV5-1,TRBD2,14,-,CASTLTSGSYEQYF,TGCGCCAGCACCCTGACTAGCGGCTCCTACGAGCAGTACTTC
TRBJ2-1,TRBV30,-,12,-,CAYTPSFGEQFF,TGTGCCTATACTCCTAGCTTTGGTGAGCAGTTCTTC
TRBJ1-2,TRBV11-1,-,15,-,CASSPRLSLNYGYTF,TGTGCCAGCAGCCCCAGACTTTCATTGAACTATGGCTACACCTTC
TRBJ2-1,TRBV5-6,-,14,-,CASSPTVSEVEQFF,TGTGCCAGCAGCCCGACAGTCTCAGAGGTTGAGCAGTTCTTC
TRBJ1-1,TRBV7-9,TRBD1,17,-,CASSHRGQGIANTEAFF,TGTGCCAGCAGCCATCGGGGACAGGGAATTGCGAACACTGAAGCTTTCTTT
TRBJ2-1,TRBV5-1,TRBD2,18,-,CASSWGTSGKTSYNEQFF,TGCGCCAGCAGCTGGGGGACTAGCGGGAAAACGTCCTACAATGAGCAGTTCTTC
TRBJ2-4,TRBV28,TRBD2,16,-,CASSSGTSGSSDIQYF,TGTGCCAGCAGTTCGGGGACTAGCGGGAGTTCGGACATTCAGTACTTC
TRBJ2-1,TRBV2,TRBD2,15,-,CASRAQREPYNEQFF,TGTGCCAGCAGAGCTCAGCGGGAGCCCTACAATGAGCAGTTCTTC
TRBJ2-1,TRBV5-1,-,16,-,CASSLEGAMGGRKQFF,TGCGCCAGCAGCTTGGAGGGAGCCATGGGGGGTCGGAAGCAGTTCTTC
TRBJ2-2,TRBV21-1,-,17,-,CASSKALVGRCTGELFF,TGTGCCAGCAGCAAAGCGCTCGTGGGACGTTGCACCGGGGAGCTGTTTTTT